Following are 10 T cell receptor beta chains from one sample sequenced in a study of brain T cells in children with intractable seizures. The assay was immunoSEQ multiplex PCR, and TCRdb's table has in-frame clones only and misses some. This sample carries hundreds of thousands of clones, 93% of them seen once, and the ten largest clones take around 5%. Time point given: blood from clinic visit 5 months post-surgery; TSC patient then seizure free. Sequenced material: peripheral blood, taken 5 to 6 months after surgery. All receptors derive from a boy younger than two with tuberous sclerosis and intractable seizures.

The chain uses TRBV5-4 and TRBJ1-6, with D tentatively TRBD1 (5 bases). Trimming cost V 3 bases and J 6 bases, with 16 bases left between them. The germline V gene has CDR1 SGHNT and CDR2 YYREEE (reference sequence). The CDR3 consists of 16 residues. The CDR3 loop reads CASSSLPGTINSPLHF. CDR3 DNA sequence: TGTGCCAGCAGCTCACTACCCGGGACCATTAATTCACCCCTCCACTTT.

This chain uses TRBV7-9 with TRBJ2-7; 8 bases line up with TRBD2. Trimming removed 3 bases from V and 1 base from J; junction bases left unmatched: 11. Germline assignment: CDR1 SEHNR and CDR2 FQNEAQ (reference sequence). The length of the CDR3 is 17 residues. The CDR3 region has the DNA TGTGCCAGCAGCTTGAAATCGAGCGGGAGTCATTCCTACGAGCAGTACTTC. Its translation is CASSLKSSGSHSYEQYF.

The chain carries TRBV29-1 and TRBJ2-2; either TRBD1 or TRBD2 may fit D (6 bases each). V gave up 0 bases and J gave up 6 bases, with 20 bases separating them. The CDR3 has 17 amino acids. Germline CDR1 is SQVTM and CDR2 is ANQGSEA. CDR3 nucleotide sequence: TGCAGCGTTGAAGATGGGGGCTCCGGGGGCACGGCCGGGGAGCTGTTTTTT. The encoded protein is CSVEDGGSGGTAGELFF.

The chain joins TRBV4-1 to TRBJ1-2, with 9 bases matching TRBD1. The V and J ends lost 1 base and 8 bases, in that order; junction bases with no gene match: 2. CDR3 size: 13 residues. Per the germline V gene, CDR1 is MGHRA and CDR2 is YSYEKL. The CDR3 sequence is CASSQGTGDGYTF. CDR3 sequence (DNA): TGCGCCAGCAGCCAAGGGACAGGGGACGGCTACACCTTC.

The chain carries TRBV5-4 and TRBJ2-1; tentatively, D is TRBD2 (6 bases). Trimming took 5 bases from V and 7 from J, leaving 19 bases between them. There are 15 residues in the CDR3. The germline V gene encodes CDR1 SGHNT and CDR2 YYREEE (reference sequence). This chain's CDR3 is CASRQLPGLLNEQFF. The CDR3 DNA sequence: TGTGCCAGCAGACAGCTTCCGGGACTGTTAAATGAGCAGTTCTTC.

This clone was picked up one time. The rearrangement links TRBV27 to TRBJ1-1; no definite D call. CDR3 length: 13 amino acids. The V gene lost 7 bases and the J gene lost 4 bases, with 13 bases spanning the gap. CDR1 is MNHEY, CDR2 SMNVEV, per germline (reference sequence). CDR3 sequence (DNA): TGTGCCAGCACAGGAAGGTGGGGCACTGAAGCTTTCTTT. Translation gives CASTGRWGTEAFF.

The chain has TRBV23-1 and TRBJ2-7, with TRBD1 identical over 8 bases. TRBV23-1 is known as an ORF, though its function is uncertain. The V segment lost 3 bases and the J segment 2 bases; nucleotides outside the gene matches: 21. The CDR3 is 20 residues long. The DNA for the CDR3 is TGCGCCAGCAGTCACACCAGGACAGGGTTTTCTAGAGAACAAACCTACGAGCAGTACTTC. Translated: CASSHTRTGFSREQTYEQYF.

The chain has TRBV5-1 and TRBJ2-7; 9 bases align to TRBD1. The CDR3 runs 13 residues. The V and J ends lost 3 bases and 4 bases, in that order; junction bases with no gene match: 2. CDR1 and CDR2 from the germline V gene are SGHRS and YFSETQ. Here the CDR3 reads CASSWDRVYEQYF. CDR3 nucleotides: TGCGCCAGCAGCTGGGACAGGGTTTACGAGCAGTACTTC.

The chain is built from TRBV29-1 and TRBJ2-3; the D is unclear. The CDR3 length is 18 residues. The V end lost 0 bases, the J end lost 1 base, and 20 bases lay between the germline ends. The V gene's germline CDR1 is SQVTM and CDR2 ANQGSEA. This CDR3 is CSVEDPVSRRIRTDTQYF. The CDR3, as DNA: TGCAGCGTTGAAGACCCCGTTTCCCGGCGGATACGCACAGATACGCAGTATTTT.

J is TRBJ2-5 and V is TRBV29-1; TRBD1 matches 9 bases. The CDR3 contains 15 residues. Germline values: CDR1 SQVTM, CDR2 ANQGSEA. V was clipped by 3 bases and J by 3 bases; unmatched bases: 8. CDR3 bases: TGCAGCGTTGAGCCCCACGGGACAGGGAAAGAGACCCAGTACTTC. Its translation: CSVEPHGTGKETQYF.